The 10 T cell receptor beta chains below all came from one sample that was sequenced in a study of CD8+ T cells in alopecia areata. After isolation, RNA underwent reverse transcription to generate cDNA as the sequencing template. TCRdb's copy holds only in-frame clones and misses some; the assay was immunoSEQ multiplex PCR. The data contain about 210,000 clones, more than 30% of them singletons. Treatment specified: oral pan-JAK inhibitor, 5-10 mg twice daily. Sequenced material: CD4+ T cells sorted from blood, taken at approximately week 34, from a patient treated with tofacitinib. These TCRs come from a human donor with alopecia areata.

The sample holds one count of this clone. The CDR3 sequence: CASRAEQSQNTEAFF. CDR3 bases: TGTGCCAGCAGAGCCGAGCAGAGCCAGAACACTGAAGCTTTCTTT. The chain uses TRBV6-1 and TRBJ1-1; D gene uncertain. Germline V gene data show CDR1 as MNHNS and CDR2 as SASEGT. Trimming pared 6 bases from V and 1 base from J, leaving 15 bases between. The CDR3 extends over 15 amino acids.

The gene calls are TRBV30 and TRBJ2-7; 7 positions match TRBD2. The CDR3 extends over 14 amino acids. J gave up 3 bases and V 5 bases, and 10 bases lay outside the gene matches. The V gene's germline CDR1 is GTSNPN and CDR2 SVGIG (reference sequence). CDR3 sequence (DNA): TGTGCCTGGCAAGAAGGGCGGGAGAGCTACGAGCAGTACTTC. Translation gives CAWQEGRESYEQYF.

This clone was observed a handful of times. The J gene is TRBJ1-5, the V gene TRBV28; 8 bases line up with TRBD1. J gave up 1 base and V 3 bases, and 5 bases lay outside the gene matches. The CDR3 covers 16 residues. The germline CDR1 and CDR2 sequences are MDHEN and SYDVKM. This CDR3 is CASSFPQGASNQPQHF. The CDR3 nucleotides read TGTGCCAGCAGTTTCCCTCAGGGGGCGAGCAATCAGCCCCAGCATTTT. Drawing the rest from reference TRBV28 and TRBJ1-5, the complete variable domain is DVKVTQSSRYLVKRTGEKVFLECVQDMDHENMFWYRQDPGLGLRLIYFSYDVKMKEKGDIPEGYSVSREKKERFSLILESASTNQTSMYLCASSFPQGASNQPQHFGDGTRLSIL.

The chain couples TRBV25-1 to TRBJ2-4; 11 bases are shared with TRBD1. The CDR3 runs 15 residues. V lost 2 bases and J lost 6; bases outside the gene matches: 3. The germline CDR1 and CDR2 sequences are MGHDK and SYGVNS. The CDR3 nucleotides are TGTGCCAGCAGTGAAGGGACAGGGGGGAGAAACATTCAGTACTTC. Its protein is CASSEGTGGRNIQYF.

The chain uses TRBV29-1 and TRBJ2-1; 8 bases agree with TRBD2. CDR3 length: 12 amino acids. Looked up from germline, CDR1 is SQVTM and CDR2 is ANQGSEA. Unmatched junction bases numbered 3, after V lost 4 bases and J lost 7 bases. CDR3 loop: CSVGGTSNEQFF. The CDR3 DNA reads TGCAGCGTTGGTGGGACTAGTAATGAGCAGTTCTTC.

The V and J genes are TRBV9 and TRBJ2-2; 7 bases fit TRBD2. Germline V gene lookup returns CDR1 SGDLS and CDR2 YYNGEE. V was clipped by 4 bases and J by 2 bases; unmatched bases: 8. This CDR3 spans 16 amino acids. The CDR3 DNA sequence: TGTGCCAGCAGCTTGCGACTAGCCCTAAACACCGGGGAGCTGTTTTTT. Its protein product is CASSLRLALNTGELFF.

This clone was observed a handful of times. The V and J genes are TRBV10-3 and TRBJ2-1, with 9 bases fitting TRBD2. The V and J ends lost 4 bases and 7 bases, in that order; junction bases with no gene match: 8. Germline V gene lookup returns CDR1 ENHRY and CDR2 SYGVKD. The CDR3 length is 15 residues. In DNA, the CDR3 is TGTGCCATCAGTGCCCCTAGCGGGGCGACGAATGAGCAGTTCTTC. Its translation is CAISAPSGATNEQFF.

The chain is built from TRBV25-1 and TRBJ1-3; 9 nucleotides match TRBD1. The CDR3 sequence is 13 residues long. Germline V gene data show CDR1 as MGHDK and CDR2 as SYGVNS. V lost 7 bases to trimming and J lost 3 bases; unmatched junction nucleotides: 1. CDR3 amino acids: CASKGQGGNTIYF. The CDR3 bases are TGTGCCAGCAAGGGACAGGGTGGAAACACCATATATTTT.

This chain links TRBV30 with TRBJ2-5; D not resolved. The CDR3 contains 13 residues. Trimming stripped 1 base from V and 1 base from J, with 7 bases between. CDR1 and CDR2 (germline): GTSNPN, SVGIG (reference sequence). The CDR3 bases are TGTGCCTGGAGTGGTACCTTCCAAGAGACCCAGTACTTC. Translating gives CAWSGTFQETQYF. Using reference TRBV30 and TRBJ2-5 for the parts outside the CDR3, the full variable domain is SQTIHQWPATLVQPVGSPLSLECTVEGTSNPNLYWYRQAAGRGLQLLFYSVGIGQISSEVPQNLSASRPQDRQFILSSKKLLLSDSGFYLCAWSGTFQETQYFGPGTRLLVL.

The chain carries TRBV25-1 and TRBJ2-1; D may match TRBD1 or TRBD2 (5 bases each). The CDR3 has 15 amino acids. Looked up from germline, CDR1 is MGHDK and CDR2 is SYGVNS. Trimming shortened V by 8 bases and J by 5 bases, and 19 bases separated the two germline ends. This CDR3 reads CASPAGTKHHNEQFF. CDR3 DNA: TGTGCCAGCCCCGCCGGGACCAAACATCACAATGAGCAGTTCTTC.